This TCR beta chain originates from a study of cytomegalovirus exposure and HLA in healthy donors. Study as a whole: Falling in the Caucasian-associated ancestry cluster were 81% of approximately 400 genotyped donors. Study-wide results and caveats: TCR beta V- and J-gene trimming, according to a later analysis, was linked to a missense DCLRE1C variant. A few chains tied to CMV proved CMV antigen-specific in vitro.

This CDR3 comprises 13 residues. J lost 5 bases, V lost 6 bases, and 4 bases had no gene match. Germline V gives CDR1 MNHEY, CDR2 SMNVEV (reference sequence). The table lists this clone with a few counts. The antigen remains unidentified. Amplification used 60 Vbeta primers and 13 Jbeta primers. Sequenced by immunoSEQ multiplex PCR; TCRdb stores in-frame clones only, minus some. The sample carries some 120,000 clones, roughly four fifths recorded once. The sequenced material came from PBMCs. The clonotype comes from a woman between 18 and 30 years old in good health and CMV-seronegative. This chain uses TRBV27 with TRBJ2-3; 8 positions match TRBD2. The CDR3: CASRFSGEDTQYF. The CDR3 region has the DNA TGTGCCAGCAGATTTAGCGGGGAAGATACGCAGTATTTT.